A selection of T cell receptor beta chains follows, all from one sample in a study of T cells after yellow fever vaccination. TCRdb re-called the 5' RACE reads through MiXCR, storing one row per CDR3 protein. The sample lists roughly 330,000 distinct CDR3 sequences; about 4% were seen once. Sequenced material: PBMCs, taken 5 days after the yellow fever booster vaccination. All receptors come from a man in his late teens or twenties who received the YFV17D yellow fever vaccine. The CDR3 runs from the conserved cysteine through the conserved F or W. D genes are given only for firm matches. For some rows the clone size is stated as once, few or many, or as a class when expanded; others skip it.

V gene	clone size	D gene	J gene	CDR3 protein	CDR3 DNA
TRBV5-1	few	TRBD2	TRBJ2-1	CASSPLAERGEQFF	TGCGCCAGCAGCCCCCTAGCGGAGAGGGGTGAGCAGTTCTTC
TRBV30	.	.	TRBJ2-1	CAWSVGGGNEQFF	TGTGCCTGGTCGGTAGGGGGGGGAAATGAGCAGTTCTTC
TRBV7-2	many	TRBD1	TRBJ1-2	CATNGDRGNYGYTF	TGTGCCACAAACGGGGACAGGGGTAACTATGGCTACACCTTC
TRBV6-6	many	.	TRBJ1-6	CASSYRDGGAFNSPLHF	TGTGCCAGCAGTTACAGGGATGGGGGCGCGTTTAACTCACCCCTCCACTTT
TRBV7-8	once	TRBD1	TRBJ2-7	CASMSRDRNLYEQYF	TGTGCCAGCATGTCCCGGGACAGAAATCTCTACGAGCAGTACTTC
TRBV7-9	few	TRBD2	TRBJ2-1	CASSVPNRQRGAYNEQFF	TGTGCCAGCAGCGTACCCAATAGGCAGCGGGGGGCATACAATGAGCAGTTCTTC
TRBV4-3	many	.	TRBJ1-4	CASSRELNEKLFF	TGCGCCAGCAGCCGGGAGTTAAATGAAAAACTGTTTTTT
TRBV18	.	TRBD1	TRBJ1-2	CASTLATTGSGYTF	TGTGCCAGCACCTTAGCTACGACAGGGTCCGGCTACACCTTC
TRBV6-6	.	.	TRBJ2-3	CASSYWTDTDTQYF	TGTGCCAGCAGTTACTGGACAGACACAGATACGCAGTATTTT
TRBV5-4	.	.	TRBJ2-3	CASSPALGVDTQYF	TGTGCCAGCAGCCCAGCCCTGGGAGTAGATACGCAGTATTTT
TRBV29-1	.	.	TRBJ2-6	CSVASGANVLTF	TGCAGCGTTGCGTCTGGGGCCAACGTCCTGACTTTC